The sequence of this T cell receptor beta chain was determined in a study of T-cell memory formation after mild COVID-19 (TCRdb year 2021). Concerning the study at large: TCR sequence clusters from the two donors were largely donor specific. T-cell clones expanding and contracting after mild COVID-19 in a couple of donors were tracked by longitudinal TCRalpha and TCRbeta repertoire sequencing. Two young, previously healthy adult volunteers, one female and one male, were included in the cohort. Paper-wide results and their limitations: Contracting CD4+ clones were found mainly in CM and EM memory subsets, while CD8+ clones were enriched in EMRA. From day 15 to 85, contracting clones showed balanced CD4/CD8 phenotypes, whereas a second wave of clones that expanded from day 15 to 37 leaned towards CD4+. Only a couple of mild cases were covered by the study, and larger cohorts that include severe cases with pre-infection samples were considered necessary. The detection of some responding clones in pre-infection memory suggests that pre-existing cross-reactive memory T cells joined the SARS-CoV-2 response. SARS-CoV-2 specificity of the second-wave clones peaking on day 37 was not confirmed.

Sequencing was performed on an Illumina NovaSeq 6000. TCRalpha and TCRbeta cDNA libraries were constructed by 5'RACE with constant-segment primers, with sample barcodes and unique molecular identifiers being introduced. Trizol reagent was used to extract RNA from every sample. Library amplification was performed in two PCR steps, and a second sample barcode and Illumina TruSeq adapters were introduced in the second step. Sequencing of the libraries was done on an Illumina NovaSeq, producing 2 x 150 bp paired-end reads. In the authors' own workflow: Reads were demultiplexed and collapsed into UMI-guided consensus sequences with migec v1.2.7. Using mixcr v2.1.11, UMI consensuses were aligned to TRA and TRB V and J templates and then assembled into clonotypes. Expanded or contracted clonotypes were those called significant by both edgeR and NoisET, with noise models trained on biological replicates. For edgeR calls, the cutoffs were a false discovery rate-adjusted p below 0.01 and a log2 fold-change threshold of 1. PCA with hierarchical clustering of max-normalized trajectories of the 1000 most abundant clonotypes was used as exploratory dynamics analysis. The CD4 or CD8 phenotype of responding clones was assigned using the separately sequenced CD4+ and CD8+ repertoires. The raw public reads went through TCRdb reprocessing: fastp at Q25, MiXCR clone calling, in-frame beta chains kept. A single entry per CDR3 protein holds the most common genes and DNA from its merged rows. What appears here as the V and J calls and clone size reflects TCRdb's work, not the paper's. This sample gives approximately 210,000 distinct CDR3 sequences in total; 27% of them show up just once. About an eighth of the sample is held by the ten biggest clonotypes.

This clonotype was counted between two and nine times. The antigen it recognizes is unknown. Nothing much larger sits one base from this clone, and base qualities are not available. PBMCs were isolated by Ficoll-Paque density gradient centrifugation. V is pruned by 5 bases and J by 4 bases, leaving 10 bases of the junction without a gene match. The CDR3 covers 16 residues, taking in both the cysteine and the phenylalanine. The CDR3 DNA has 48 bases and is translated from base 1. Reading the germline V gene gives CDR1 SGHVS and CDR2 FNYEAQ. This TCR derives from an adult woman who had mild COVID-19 (a few samples of this study predate the infection). The sample titles of this study are shuffled in the database, so cell type and time point are left out; the donor was told from shared clones. The sequenced material came from PBMCs or a T cell subset sorted from them (not recorded which). This receptor chain uses TRBV7-6 and TRBJ2-1; TRBD1 matches 8 bases in the middle. In nucleotide form, the sequence is TGTGCCAGCAGCCCAAATCAGGGGGCTGGTTACAATGAGCAGTTCTTC. This encodes CASSPNQGAGYNEQFF. With the portions outside the CDR3 filled from the reference TRBV7-6 and TRBJ2-1 genes, the complete variable region becomes GAGVSQSPRYKVTKRGQDVALRCDPISGHVSLYWYRQALGQGPEFLTYFNYEAQQDKSGLPNDRFSAERPEGSISTLTIQRTEQRDSAMYRCASSPNQGAGYNEQFFGPGTRLTVL.